A single sample is the source of the 20 T cell receptor beta chains below, sequenced in a study of tumour-infiltrating T cells in Burkitt lymphoma. Produced via immunoSEQ multiplex PCR; TCRdb's table is partial and in-frame only. The repertoire includes some 860 clones, about 18% of them detected once, and less than 7% sits in the top ten. Sequenced input: tumor tissue. The source is a human donor with Burkitt lymphoma.

The V call is TRBV27, the J call TRBJ2-7, with TRBD2 as a possible D gene (5 bases). Germline assignment: CDR1 MNHEY and CDR2 SMNVEV (reference sequence). V shed 5 bases and J shed 6 bases, with 8 bases lying between them. The CDR3 is 11 amino acids. The CDR3 DNA is TGTGCCAGCAGTCCCGGAGGCGAGCAGTACTTC. Translating it yields CASSPGGEQYF.

This clone was observed a handful of times. Other DNA sequences in this sample translate to the same CDR3. CDR3 sequence (DNA): TGTGCCAGCAGCGGACACGCTATGGCTTTGGGCACTGAAGCTTTCTTT. It specifies CASSGHAMALGTEAFF. This sequence joins TRBV2 and TRBJ1-1; D may be TRBD1 (5 bases). The CDR3 contains 16 residues. V was shortened by 6 bases and J by 4 bases, with 21 bases between the two germline ends. CDR1 and CDR2 from the germline V gene are SNHLY and FYNNEI.

This clone was observed a few times. V gene TRBV10-3 combines with J gene TRBJ2-7, with 7 bases aligning to TRBD2. V trimming: 3 bases; J trimming: 5 bases; junction bases outside the gene matches: 10. This CDR3 is built from 15 residues. Germline CDR1 reads ENHRY; CDR2 reads SYGVKD. In DNA, the CDR3 is TGTGCCATCAGTGAAAGTCTGGGGGGGAATAACGAGCAGTACTTC. Amino acids: CAISESLGGNNEQYF.

CDR3 protein: CASGLPEYTQYF. The CDR3 DNA sequence: TGTGCTAGTGGTTTGCCCGAGTACACGCAGTATTTT. The gene calls are TRBV12-5 and TRBJ2-3, with D unclear. This CDR3 spans 12 amino acids. Germline V gives CDR1 LGHNT, CDR2 FRNRAP. V was trimmed by 2 bases and J by 9 bases, leaving 9 bases between them.

This clone occurred a few times. V is TRBV18 and J is TRBJ2-3, with a weak D call TRBD1 (5 bases). The ends were cut back, 3 bases at V and 2 bases at J, with 9 bases in the middle. In germline, CDR1 is KGHSH, CDR2 LQKENI. This CDR3 spans 14 amino acids. The CDR3 sequence is CASSPAGSTDTQYF. The CDR3 DNA sequence: TGTGCCAGCTCACCCGCAGGGTCCACAGATACGCAGTATTTT.

V usage is TRBV5-4 and J usage is TRBJ1-2; maybe TRBD1 (5 bases). This CDR3 is 13 amino acids long. Germline V gene data show CDR1 as SGHNT and CDR2 as YYREEE (reference sequence). V gave up 9 bases and J gave up 5 bases, with 17 bases separating them. The CDR3 coding sequence is TGTGCCACGACCAGGGAGGGTCCTTATGGCTACACCTTC. This translates into CATTREGPYGYTF.

The J gene is TRBJ1-1, the V gene TRBV19, with a possible D match to TRBD1 (5 bases). V lost 7 bases and J lost 0, with 9 bases in between. CDR1 is LNHDA, CDR2 SQIVND, per germline (reference sequence). The length of the CDR3 is 13 residues. CDR3 protein: CASTGLMNTEAFF. DNA for the CDR3: TGTGCCAGTACAGGGTTGATGAACACTGAAGCTTTCTTT.

J is TRBJ2-3 and V is TRBV7-2; the D is unclear. The CDR3 sequence is 13 residues long. Germline V gives CDR1 SGHTA, CDR2 FQGNSA. V lost 5 bases to trimming and J lost 4 bases, with 10 bases between them. The CDR3 is CASSVQPSDTQYF. The CDR3 coding sequence is TGTGCCAGCAGCGTCCAGCCGTCAGATACGCAGTATTTT. The full variable domain, its missing parts supplied by reference TRBV7-2 and TRBJ2-3, is GAGVSQSPSNKVTEKGKDVELRCDPISGHTALYWYRQSLGQGLEFLIYFQGNSAPDKSGLPSDRFSAERTGGSVSTLTIQRTQQEDSAVYLCASSVQPSDTQYFGPGTRLTVL.

This clone has just a few counts. V is TRBV5-1 and J is TRBJ1-1; no definite D call. The CDR3 length is 14 residues. V lost 4 bases and J 1 base, leaving 11 bases between the germline ends. In germline, CDR1 is SGHRS, CDR2 YFSETQ. DNA for the CDR3: TGCGCCAGCAGCCTTCTAACCTGGAACACTGAAGCTTTCTTT. It yields the protein CASSLLTWNTEAFF.

The chain has TRBV27 and TRBJ2-3; 10 positions agree with TRBD2. With 8 bases clipped from V and 2 bases from J, the junction kept 10 bases outside the gene matches. The CDR3 totals 16 residues. Germline V gene sequence: CDR1 MNHEY, CDR2 SMNVEV (reference sequence). The CDR3 DNA reads TGTGCCAGCTCCTTGCTAGCGGGGGAATTCACAGATACGCAGTATTTT. The encoded protein is CASSLLAGEFTDTQYF.

This clone was counted a few times. The V call is TRBV10-3, the J call TRBJ1-6; 7 bases align to TRBD1. V lost 4 bases and J lost 10; bases outside the gene matches: 7. Germline loops: CDR1 ENHRY, CDR2 SYGVKD. The CDR3 has 14 residues. CDR3 nucleotides: TGTGCCATCAGTGGTGCCGGGACAGAGTCACCCCTCCACTTT. Translation: CAISGAGTESPLHF.

Only a few counts were recorded for this clone. V gene TRBV5-6 combines with J gene TRBJ1-1, with no clear D. The CDR3 contains 13 residues. V lost 0 bases and J lost 5, with 8 bases in between. Germline-derived CDR1 and CDR2 are SGHDT and YYEEEE. CDR3 in amino acids: CASSLVGRTEAFF. The DNA of the CDR3 is TGTGCCAGCAGCTTGGTCGGGAGGACTGAAGCTTTCTTT.

The CDR3 spells CASSARQASSYNSPLHF. DNA of the CDR3: TGTGCCAGCAGCGCGCGACAGGCGAGCTCCTATAATTCACCCCTCCACTTT. The gene calls are TRBV7-8 and TRBJ1-6; a possible D gene is TRBD1 (6 bases). Germline V gene data show CDR1 as SGHVS and CDR2 as FQNEAQ. Trimming pared 5 bases from V and 0 bases from J, leaving 14 bases between. The length of the CDR3 is 17 residues.

This clone was counted a single time. This chain uses TRBV12-2 with TRBJ1-1. TRBV12-2 is labeled a pseudogene. The CDR3 spans 15 residues. The CDR3 protein is CASRLGPEGNTEAFF. CDR3 in DNA: TGTGCAAGTCGCTTAGGACCGGAAGGGAACACTGAAGCTTTCTTT.

Details on this clone: One junction end disagrees with the germline gene, perhaps due to a read error. The identical CDR3 is also encoded by other nucleotide sequences in the sample. CDR3 in amino acids: CASRPWGGADTEAFF. CDR3 nucleotides: TGCGCCAGCAGACCCTGGGGGGGCGCGGACACTGAAGCGTTCTTT. The V and J genes are TRBV4-1 and TRBJ1-1; D is possibly TRBD1 (6 bases). The CDR3 contains 15 residues. Per the germline V gene, CDR1 is MGHRA and CDR2 is YSYEKL.

There are a few counts of this clone. The V call is TRBV2, the J call TRBJ2-5; 8 bases line up with TRBD1. Germline V gene data show CDR1 as SNHLY and CDR2 as FYNNEI. V trimming: 6 bases; J trimming: 2 bases; junction bases outside the gene matches: 11. The length of the CDR3 is 16 residues. DNA of the CDR3: TGTGCCAGCAGCGGGGACAGGACGAGCTTACAAGAGACCCAGTACTTC. Its protein product is CASSGDRTSLQETQYF.

The chain carries TRBV7-9 and TRBJ1-1; TRBD1 matches at 9 bases. Per the germline V gene, CDR1 is SEHNR and CDR2 is FQNEAQ (reference sequence). The CDR3 covers 13 residues. After removal of 2 bases from V and 6 bases from J, the junction contained 1 base not matched to a gene. CDR3 in amino acids: CASSLRQGAEAFF. The DNA of the CDR3 is TGTGCCAGCAGCTTAAGACAGGGGGCTGAAGCTTTCTTT. Complete variable domain (other parts from reference TRBV7-9 and TRBJ1-1): DTGVSQNPRHKITKRGQNVTFRCDPISEHNRLYWYRQTLGQGPEFLTYFQNEAQLEKSRLLSDRFSAERPKGSFSTLEIQRTEQGDSAMYLCASSLRQGAEAFFGQGTRLTVV.

V is TRBV6-5 and J is TRBJ1-6, with D perhaps TRBD1 (5 bases). Germline CDR1 is MNHEY and CDR2 is SVGAGI. Deletions cut 2 bases from V and 8 bases from J, with 16 bases between. The CDR3 runs 16 residues. CDR3 coding DNA: TGTGCCAGCAGTTACGTGGGGGGACCTATGGATTCACCCCTCCACTTT. It specifies CASSYVGGPMDSPLHF.

The rearrangement links TRBV10-2 to TRBJ2-7, with D possibly being TRBD2 (6 bases). V was clipped by 2 bases and J by 4 bases, with 15 bases between them. Germline lookup yields CDR1 WSHSY and CDR2 SAAADI. CDR3 length: 15 amino acids. The CDR3 DNA follows: TGCGCCAGCAGTGAGCCCGGGGTTGGAGGGTACGAGCAGTACTTC. Translated, it gives CASSEPGVGGYEQYF.

This rearrangement joins TRBV19 to TRBJ1-1; no clear D. V lost 3 bases and J lost 2, with 19 bases in between. CDR1 and CDR2 (germline): LNHDA, SQIVND (reference sequence). The CDR3 loop spans 17 amino acids. CDR3 nucleotides: TGTGCCAGTAGTATCGTCCTTGGGTGGCAGCCTAACACTGAAGCTTTCTTT. Its translation is CASSIVLGWQPNTEAFF. Supplemented by reference TRBV19 and TRBJ1-1, the full variable domain reads DGGITQSPKYLFRKEGQNVTLSCEQNLNHDAMYWYRQDPGQGLRLIYYSQIVNDFQKGDIAEGYSVSREKKESFPLTVTSAQKNPTAFYLCASSIVLGWQPNTEAFFGQGTRLTVV.